This T cell receptor (beta chain) was recorded in a study of identical twins. This clonotype came up many times. TCRdb reprocessed the 5' RACE reads via MiXCR and lists one record per CDR3 protein. Of around 160,000 distinct CDR3 sequences listed, roughly 3.2% are singletons. The CDR3 consists of 14 residues. Germline CDR1 is LGHNA and CDR2 is YNFKEQ. V gave up 0 bases and J gave up 6 bases; unmatched junction bases: 4. The rearrangement links TRBV4-2 to TRBJ2-7; 8 bases align to TRBD1. What was sequenced was memory T cells sorted from blood. This TCR was recovered from a man younger than 30 in good health. In DNA, the CDR3 is TGTGCCAGCAGCCAAGATACAGGGGGGACCGAGCAGTACTTC. It translates to CASSQDTGGTEQYF.